This T cell receptor beta chain is from a study of graft-versus-host responses after intestinal transplantation. For the study at large: For two to four years after anti-thymocyte globulin induction, all recipients took tacrolimus and steroids.

Intraepithelial lymphocytes and lamina propria lymphocytes were released through processing of graft tissue. The protocol was immunoSEQ multiplex PCR, while the TCRdb copy is restricted to in-frame clones and leaves out a portion. The table has about 5,100 clones, 72% seen once. Notes on the study in general: GvH clonotypes were identified within recipient marrow, with a subset emerging first in ileum or blood. Early post-transplant HvG declines showed an association with peak circulating GvH clone levels.

V was shortened by 5 bases and J by 5 bases, with 10 bases between the two germline ends. The germline gives CDR1 SGHTA, CDR2 FQGNSA. The length of the CDR3 is 12 residues. Of note for this clone: Its antigen is not known.

This specimen was ileum tissue, taken 254 days after intestinal transplant. This TCR derives from a human patient who received an intestinal transplant, so some T cells may come from the graft donor. V usage is TRBV7-2 and J usage is TRBJ2-7, with a tentative D call TRBD1 (6 bases). DNA of the CDR3: TGTGCCAGCAGCAGCACAGGGCACGAGCAGTACTTC. It specifies CASSSTGHEQYF.